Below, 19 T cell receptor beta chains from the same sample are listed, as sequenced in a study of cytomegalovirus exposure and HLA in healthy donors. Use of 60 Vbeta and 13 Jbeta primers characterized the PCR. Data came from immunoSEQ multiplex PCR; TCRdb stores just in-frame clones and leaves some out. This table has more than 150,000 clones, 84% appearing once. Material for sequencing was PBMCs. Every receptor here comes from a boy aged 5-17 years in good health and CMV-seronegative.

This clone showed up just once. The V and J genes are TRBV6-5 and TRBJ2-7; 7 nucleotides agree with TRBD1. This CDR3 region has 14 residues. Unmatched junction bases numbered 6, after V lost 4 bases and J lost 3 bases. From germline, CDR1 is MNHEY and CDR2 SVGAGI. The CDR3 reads CASSLTGKGYEQYF. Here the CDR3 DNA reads TGTGCCAGCAGTTTGACAGGGAAAGGCTACGAGCAGTACTTC.

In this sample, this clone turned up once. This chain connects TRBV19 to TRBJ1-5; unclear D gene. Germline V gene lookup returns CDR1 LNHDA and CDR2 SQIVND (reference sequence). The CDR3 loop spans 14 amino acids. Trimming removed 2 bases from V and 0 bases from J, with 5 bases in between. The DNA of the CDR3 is TGTGCCAGTAGTATACAGGTTAGCAATCAGCCCCAGCATTTT. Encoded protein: CASSIQVSNQPQHF.

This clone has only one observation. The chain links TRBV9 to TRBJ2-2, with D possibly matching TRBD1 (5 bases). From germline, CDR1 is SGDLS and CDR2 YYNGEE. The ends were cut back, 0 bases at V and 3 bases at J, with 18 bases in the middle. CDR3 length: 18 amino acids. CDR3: CASSVGQGYRADTGELFF. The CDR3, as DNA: TGTGCCAGCAGCGTAGGGCAGGGTTACCGGGCTGACACCGGGGAGCTGTTTTTT.

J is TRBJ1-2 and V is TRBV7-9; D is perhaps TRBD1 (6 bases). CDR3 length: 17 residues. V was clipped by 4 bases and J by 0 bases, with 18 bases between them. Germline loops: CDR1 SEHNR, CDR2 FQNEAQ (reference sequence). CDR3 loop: CASSSQPGHLANYGYTF. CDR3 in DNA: TGTGCCAGCAGCTCTCAACCGGGACACTTAGCTAACTATGGCTACACCTTC.

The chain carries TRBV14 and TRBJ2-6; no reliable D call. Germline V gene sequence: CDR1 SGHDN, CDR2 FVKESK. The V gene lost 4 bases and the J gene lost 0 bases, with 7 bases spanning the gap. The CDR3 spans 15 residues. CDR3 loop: CASSPLSSGANVLTF. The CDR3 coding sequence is TGTGCCAGCAGCCCTCTGAGCTCTGGGGCCAACGTCCTGACTTTC.

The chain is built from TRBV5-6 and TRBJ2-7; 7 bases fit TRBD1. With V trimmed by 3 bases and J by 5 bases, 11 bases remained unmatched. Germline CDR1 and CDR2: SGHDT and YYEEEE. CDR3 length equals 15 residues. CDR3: CASSSQGERNNEQYF. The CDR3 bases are TGTGCCAGCAGCTCCCAGGGGGAAAGGAACAACGAGCAGTACTTC.

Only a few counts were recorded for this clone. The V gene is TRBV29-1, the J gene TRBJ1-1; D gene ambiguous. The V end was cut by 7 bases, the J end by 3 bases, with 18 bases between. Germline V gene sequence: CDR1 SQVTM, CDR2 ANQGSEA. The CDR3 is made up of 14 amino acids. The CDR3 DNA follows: TGCAGCGCTTGGAAAGAGAGAGGGTACACTGAAGCTTTCTTT. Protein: CSAWKERGYTEAFF.

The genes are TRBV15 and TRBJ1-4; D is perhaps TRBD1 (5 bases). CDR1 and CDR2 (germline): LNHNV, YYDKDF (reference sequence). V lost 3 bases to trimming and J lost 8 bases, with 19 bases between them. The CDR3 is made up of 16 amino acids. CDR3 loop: CATSRPRVGRREKLFF. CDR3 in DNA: TGTGCCACCAGCAGGCCCAGGGTAGGGAGGAGGGAAAAACTGTTTTTT.

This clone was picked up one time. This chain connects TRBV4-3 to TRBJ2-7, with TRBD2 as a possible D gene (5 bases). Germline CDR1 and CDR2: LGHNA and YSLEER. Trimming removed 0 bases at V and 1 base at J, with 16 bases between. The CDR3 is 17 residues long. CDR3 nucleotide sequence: TGCGCCAGCAGCCAAGATGGCGGTCGGGGTATTTCCTACGAGCAGTACTTC. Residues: CASSQDGGRGISYEQYF.

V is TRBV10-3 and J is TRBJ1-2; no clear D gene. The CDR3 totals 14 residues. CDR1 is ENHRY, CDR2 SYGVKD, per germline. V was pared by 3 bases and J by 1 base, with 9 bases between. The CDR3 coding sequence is TGTGCCATCAGTGAACCAGGCTATAACTATGGCTACACCTTC. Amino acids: CAISEPGYNYGYTF.

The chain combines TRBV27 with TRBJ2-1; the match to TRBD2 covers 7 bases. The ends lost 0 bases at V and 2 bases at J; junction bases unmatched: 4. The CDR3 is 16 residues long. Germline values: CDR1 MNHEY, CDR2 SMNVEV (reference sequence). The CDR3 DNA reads TGTGCCAGCAGTTTATCGGTTGCGGGGGCCTACAATGAGCAGTTCTTC. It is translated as CASSLSVAGAYNEQFF.

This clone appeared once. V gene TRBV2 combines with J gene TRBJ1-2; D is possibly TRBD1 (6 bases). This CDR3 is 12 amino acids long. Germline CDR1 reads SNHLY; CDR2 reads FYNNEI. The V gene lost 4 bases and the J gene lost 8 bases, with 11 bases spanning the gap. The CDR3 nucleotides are TGTGCCAGCAGTGGCAGGGGTCGAGGCTACACCTTC. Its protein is CASSGRGRGYTF.

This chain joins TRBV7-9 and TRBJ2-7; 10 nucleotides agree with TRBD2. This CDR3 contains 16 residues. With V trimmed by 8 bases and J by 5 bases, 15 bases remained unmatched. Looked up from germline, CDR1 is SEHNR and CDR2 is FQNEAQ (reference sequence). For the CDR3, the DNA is TGTGCCAGCGCGGCCCATCTTAGCGGGAGGAGGAACGAGCAGTACTTC. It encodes CASAAHLSGRRNEQYF.

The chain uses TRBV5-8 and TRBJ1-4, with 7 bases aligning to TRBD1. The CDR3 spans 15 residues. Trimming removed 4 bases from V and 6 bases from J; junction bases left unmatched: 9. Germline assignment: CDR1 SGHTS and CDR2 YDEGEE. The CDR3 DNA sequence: TGTGCCAGCAGCCCAAGGGGGACAGACTATGAAAAACTGTTTTTT. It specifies CASSPRGTDYEKLFF.

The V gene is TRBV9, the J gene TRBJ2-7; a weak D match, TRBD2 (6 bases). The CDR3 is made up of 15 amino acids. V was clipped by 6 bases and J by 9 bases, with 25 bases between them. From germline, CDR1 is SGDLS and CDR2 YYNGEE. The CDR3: CASTLRGDSDPRQYF. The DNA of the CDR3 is TGTGCCAGCACTCTAAGAGGGGACTCGGACCCTAGGCAGTACTTC.

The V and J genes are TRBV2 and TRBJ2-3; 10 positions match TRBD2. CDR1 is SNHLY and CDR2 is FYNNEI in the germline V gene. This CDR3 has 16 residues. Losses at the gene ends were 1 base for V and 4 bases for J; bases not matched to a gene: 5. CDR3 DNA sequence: TGTGCCAGCAGTGAAGGACTAGCGGGCGGAGCAGATACGCAGTATTTT. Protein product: CASSEGLAGGADTQYF.

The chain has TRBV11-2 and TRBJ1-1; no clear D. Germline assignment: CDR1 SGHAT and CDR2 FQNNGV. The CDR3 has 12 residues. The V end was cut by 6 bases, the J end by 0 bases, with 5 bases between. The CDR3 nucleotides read TGTGCCAGCAGGGGCCTGAACACTGAAGCTTTCTTT. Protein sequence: CASRGLNTEAFF.

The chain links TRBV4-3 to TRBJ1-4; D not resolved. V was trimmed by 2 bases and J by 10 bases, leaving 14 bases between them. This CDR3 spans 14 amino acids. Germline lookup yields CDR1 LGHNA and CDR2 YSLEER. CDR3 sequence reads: CASSQKGDTGKLFF. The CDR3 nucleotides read TGCGCCAGCAGCCAAAAAGGCGACACCGGAAAACTGTTTTTT.

CDR3 in amino acids: CATSTRGGQFGETQYF. The CDR3 DNA reads as TGTGCCACCAGCACTCGGGGGGGCCAGTTCGGGGAGACCCAGTACTTC. The chain carries TRBV15 and TRBJ2-5; 8 bases fit TRBD2. Trimming removed 4 bases from V and 5 bases from J; junction bases left unmatched: 12. Germline assignment: CDR1 LNHNV and CDR2 YYDKDF (reference sequence). The CDR3 has 16 amino acids.